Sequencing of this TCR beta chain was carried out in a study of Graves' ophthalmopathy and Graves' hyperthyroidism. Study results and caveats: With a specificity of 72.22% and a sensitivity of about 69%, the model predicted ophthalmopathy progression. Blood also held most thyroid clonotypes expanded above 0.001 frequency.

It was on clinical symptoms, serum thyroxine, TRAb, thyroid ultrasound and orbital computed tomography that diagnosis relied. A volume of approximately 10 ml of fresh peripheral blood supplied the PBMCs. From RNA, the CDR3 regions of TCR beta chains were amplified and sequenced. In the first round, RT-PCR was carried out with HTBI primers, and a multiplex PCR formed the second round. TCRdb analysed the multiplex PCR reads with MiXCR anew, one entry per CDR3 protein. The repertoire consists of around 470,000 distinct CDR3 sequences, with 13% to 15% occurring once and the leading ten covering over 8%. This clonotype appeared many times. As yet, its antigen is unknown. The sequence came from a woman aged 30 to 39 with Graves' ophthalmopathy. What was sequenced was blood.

CDR3 sequence (DNA): TGCAGTACCTCCTCGGACAGCTATAGCAATCAGCCCCAGCATTTT. Translated: CSTSSDSYSNQPQHF. The chain recombines TRBV20-1 with TRBJ1-5; D may be TRBD1 (6 bases). The V end was cut by 8 bases, the J end by 0 bases, with 17 bases between. This CDR3 is built from 15 residues. In germline, CDR1 is DFQATT, CDR2 SNEGSKA (reference sequence).